The clone carrying this T cell receptor beta chain has more than one count but fewer than ten. What it binds is not known. This sample is drawn from a study of response to subunit inactivated influenza vaccine. Study-level points and caveats: The authors suggested that every seasonal influenza vaccination recruits few new T cells.

MiXCR, applied by TCRdb to the RT-PCR reads, yields one record per CDR3 protein. Seen here are about 530,000 distinct CDR3 sequences, 13% observed once, and the top ten hold around 14%. Germline V gene sequence: CDR1 MGHRA, CDR2 YSYEKL. Between the trimmed V and J ends, which lost 9 bases and 0 bases, there was a span of 8 bases. The CDR3 has 13 amino acids. V and J are TRBV4-1 and TRBJ1-4; D not resolved. This clonotype originated in a man aged 50 or older who received an inactivated influenza vaccine. Sequences were derived from PBMCs from blood, sampled roughly 47 days after vaccination. The CDR3 DNA follows: TGCGCCAGTTCGACTGCAACTAATGAAAAACTGTTTTTT. Translation: CASSTATNEKLFF.